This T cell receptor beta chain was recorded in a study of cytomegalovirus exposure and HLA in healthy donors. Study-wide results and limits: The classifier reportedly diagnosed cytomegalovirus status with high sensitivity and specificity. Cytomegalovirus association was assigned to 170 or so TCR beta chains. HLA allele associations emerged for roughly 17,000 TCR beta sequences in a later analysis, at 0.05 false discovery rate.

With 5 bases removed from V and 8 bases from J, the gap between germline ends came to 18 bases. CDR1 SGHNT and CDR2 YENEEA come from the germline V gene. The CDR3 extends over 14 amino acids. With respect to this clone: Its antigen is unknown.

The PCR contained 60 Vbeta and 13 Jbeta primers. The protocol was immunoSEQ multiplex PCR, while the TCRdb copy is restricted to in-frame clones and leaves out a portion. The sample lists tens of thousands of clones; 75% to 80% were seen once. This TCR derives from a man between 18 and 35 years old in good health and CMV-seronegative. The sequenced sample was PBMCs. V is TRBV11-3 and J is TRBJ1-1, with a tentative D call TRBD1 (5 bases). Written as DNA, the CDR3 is TGTGCCAGCAGCGTTAGCGGGGGAGCGCAAGAAGCTTTCTTT. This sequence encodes CASSVSGGAQEAFF.